Listed below are T cell receptor beta chains from one sample, sequenced in a study of cytomegalovirus exposure and HLA in healthy donors. The protocol was immunoSEQ multiplex PCR, while the TCRdb copy is restricted to in-frame clones and leaves out a portion. The data hold fewer than 150,000 clones, with around 78% observed a single time. The specimen was PBMCs. Receptor source: a woman aged 40 to 50 in good health and CMV-seropositive. CDR3s include the opening cysteine and the closing phenylalanine or tryptophan. D genes are given only for firm matches. Clone size is stated in some rows and not others, as once, few, many or a class when expanded.

clone_size: NA; j_call: TRBJ2-6; d_call: TRBD2; v_call: TRBV28; cdr3_nt: TGTGCCAGCAGCTTCCGGGAGGGACTAGCCCGACCTGGGGCCAACGTCCTGACTTTC; cdr3_aa: CASSFREGLARPGANVLTF
clone_size: NA; j_call: TRBJ2-7; d_call: TRBD1; v_call: TRBV7-9; cdr3_nt: TGTGCCAGCAGCTCCCCGGACAGGGGTGCCTACGAGCAGTACTTC; cdr3_aa: CASSSPDRGAYEQYF
clone_size: once; j_call: TRBJ2-3; d_call: TRBD2; v_call: TRBV5-1; cdr3_nt: TGCGCCAGCAGCTTGGAAGGCGGGAGGTCTACAGATACGCAGTATTTT; cdr3_aa: CASSLEGGRSTDTQYF
clone_size: NA; j_call: TRBJ1-2; d_call: TRBD1; v_call: TRBV11-3; cdr3_nt: TGTGCCAGCAGCTTAGATCCGGGACAGAACTATGGCTACACCTTC; cdr3_aa: CASSLDPGQNYGYTF
clone_size: NA; j_call: TRBJ2-2; d_call: NA; v_call: TRBV4-1; cdr3_nt: TGCGCCAGCAGCCATAATGTTCTAACCGGGGAGCTGTTTTTT; cdr3_aa: CASSHNVLTGELFF
clone_size: NA; j_call: TRBJ1-3; d_call: NA; v_call: TRBV5-4; cdr3_nt: TGTGCCAGCAGCTCAGCGCTCTCTGGAAACACCATATATTTT; cdr3_aa: CASSSALSGNTIYF
clone_size: NA; j_call: TRBJ1-2; d_call: NA; v_call: TRBV11-3; cdr3_nt: TGTGCCAGCAGCCGGATGTTAACAGGGTATGGCTACACCTTC; cdr3_aa: CASSRMLTGYGYTF
clone_size: NA; j_call: TRBJ2-1; d_call: NA; v_call: TRBV28; cdr3_nt: TGTGCCAGCAGTGCGGATTATAACAATGAGCAGTTCTTC; cdr3_aa: CASSADYNNEQFF
clone_size: NA; j_call: TRBJ2-2; d_call: TRBD2; v_call: TRBV2; cdr3_nt: TGTGCCAGCAGTGTGTCGGGAGGGGACACCGGGGAGCTGTTTTTT; cdr3_aa: CASSVSGGDTGELFF
clone_size: few; j_call: TRBJ1-2; d_call: NA; v_call: TRBV14; cdr3_nt: TGTGCCAGCAGCCAAGTATCAGGGTATGATGGCTACACCTTC; cdr3_aa: CASSQVSGYDGYTF
clone_size: once; j_call: TRBJ2-5; d_call: TRBD2; v_call: TRBV27; cdr3_nt: TGTGCCAGCAGTTTATCCCGGACTAGCGGAAAAGAGACCCAGTACTTC; cdr3_aa: CASSLSRTSGKETQYF
clone_size: NA; j_call: TRBJ2-7; d_call: NA; v_call: TRBV7-2; cdr3_nt: TGTGCCAGCAGCTTAGGCCAGGGTGCTGCCTACGAGCAGTACTTC; cdr3_aa: CASSLGQGAAYEQYF
clone_size: once; j_call: TRBJ1-2; d_call: TRBD1; v_call: TRBV5-1; cdr3_nt: TGCGCCAGCAGCTTGGGCGGGACAGGGGGCACCTATTTCTACACCTTC; cdr3_aa: CASSLGGTGGTYFYTF
clone_size: NA; j_call: TRBJ2-7; d_call: TRBD2; v_call: TRBV2; cdr3_nt: TGTGCCAGCAGTGACCGGGGGGGCGTCAACGAGCAGTACTTC; cdr3_aa: CASSDRGGVNEQYF
clone_size: once; j_call: TRBJ2-7; d_call: NA; v_call: TRBV5-6; cdr3_nt: TGTGCCAGCAGCCCGACAGTTATCTCCTACGAGCAGTACTTC; cdr3_aa: CASSPTVISYEQYF
clone_size: NA; j_call: TRBJ2-3; d_call: TRBD1; v_call: TRBV15; cdr3_nt: TGTGCCACCAGCAGAGCCAGACAGGGGTTATTCACAGATACGCAGTATTTT; cdr3_aa: CATSRARQGLFTDTQYF
clone_size: NA; j_call: TRBJ2-3; d_call: NA; v_call: TRBV2; cdr3_nt: TGTGCCAGCAGTGAAGGGATTAAGCTAGCGCAGTATTTT; cdr3_aa: CASSEGIKLAQYF
clone_size: few; j_call: TRBJ2-1; d_call: TRBD2; v_call: TRBV11-3; cdr3_nt: TGTGCCAGCAGCTTCCGAAGCGGGAGTGGCTACAATGAGCAGTTCTTC; cdr3_aa: CASSFRSGSGYNEQFF
clone_size: once; j_call: TRBJ1-1; d_call: TRBD1; v_call: TRBV5-4; cdr3_nt: TGTGCCAGCACCCCAGCAGGGACAGAGAACACTGAAGCTTTCTTT; cdr3_aa: CASTPAGTENTEAFF
clone_size: NA; j_call: TRBJ1-4; d_call: TRBD1; v_call: TRBV28; cdr3_nt: TGTGCCAGCAGTGCCGCCGGGGCAGGGGGCGATGAAAAACTGTTTTTT; cdr3_aa: CASSAAGAGGDEKLFF
clone_size: NA; j_call: TRBJ1-4; d_call: NA; v_call: TRBV20-1; cdr3_nt: TGCAGTGCTTTCAAGAGGGAAAAACTGTTTTTT; cdr3_aa: CSAFKREKLFF
clone_size: few; j_call: TRBJ1-2; d_call: NA; v_call: TRBV4-1; cdr3_nt: TGCGCCAGCAGCCAAGTCGAACAGGGATCCTATGGCTACACCTTC; cdr3_aa: CASSQVEQGSYGYTF
clone_size: once; j_call: TRBJ1-5; d_call: NA; v_call: TRBV18; cdr3_nt: TGTGCCAGCTCACCGGCGGGCTCTAATAGCAATCAGCCCCAGCATTTT; cdr3_aa: CASSPAGSNSNQPQHF
clone_size: NA; j_call: TRBJ2-3; d_call: TRBD2; v_call: TRBV10-3; cdr3_nt: TGTGCCATCCTAGCGGCGGGAGAGAGTACGCAGTATTTT; cdr3_aa: CAILAAGESTQYF
clone_size: NA; j_call: TRBJ2-7; d_call: NA; v_call: TRBV7-9; cdr3_nt: TGTGCCAGCAGCTTAGCCTCCGGGACTTCCCACGAGCAGTACTTC; cdr3_aa: CASSLASGTSHEQYF
clone_size: NA; j_call: TRBJ1-4; d_call: NA; v_call: TRBV6-1; cdr3_nt: TGTGCCAGCAGCTTTACCGGGACTTCTGATGAAAAACTGTTTTTT; cdr3_aa: CASSFTGTSDEKLFF
clone_size: NA; j_call: TRBJ2-6; d_call: TRBD2; v_call: TRBV28; cdr3_nt: TGTGCCAGCACAACCATAGCGGGAGTTCCCGGGGCCAACGTCCTGACTTTC; cdr3_aa: CASTTIAGVPGANVLTF
clone_size: NA; j_call: TRBJ1-1; d_call: TRBD1; v_call: TRBV29-1; cdr3_nt: TGCAGCGTGAGGCAGGGGGGTTCCACTGAAGCTTTCTTT; cdr3_aa: CSVRQGGSTEAFF
clone_size: once; j_call: TRBJ1-3; d_call: NA; v_call: TRBV6-5; cdr3_nt: TGTGCCAGCAGTAGGACGCGGGCTGGAAACACCATATATTTT; cdr3_aa: CASSRTRAGNTIYF
clone_size: NA; j_call: TRBJ1-2; d_call: NA; v_call: TRBV6-5; cdr3_nt: TGTGCCAGCAGTTCCTCTCGTTCCGAGTGGGGCAGGGGCTACACCTTC; cdr3_aa: CASSSSRSEWGRGYTF
clone_size: NA; j_call: TRBJ2-7; d_call: NA; v_call: TRBV30; cdr3_nt: TGTGCCTGGAGTGTGGGGGGCGAGCAGTACTTC; cdr3_aa: CAWSVGGEQYF
clone_size: NA; j_call: TRBJ2-3; d_call: TRBD2; v_call: TRBV6-1; cdr3_nt: TGTGCCAGCAGGGTAGTAGCGGGAGTAACAGATACGCAGTATTTT; cdr3_aa: CASRVVAGVTDTQYF
clone_size: NA; j_call: TRBJ2-1; d_call: TRBD2; v_call: TRBV5-1; cdr3_nt: TGCGCCAGCAGCTTGGGGGCTAGCGGGTACAATGAGCAGTTCTTC; cdr3_aa: CASSLGASGYNEQFF
clone_size: NA; j_call: TRBJ1-2; d_call: NA; v_call: TRBV7-9; cdr3_nt: TGTGCCAGCAGCCCCGGACAGCGCTATGGCTACACCTTC; cdr3_aa: CASSPGQRYGYTF
clone_size: few; j_call: TRBJ2-1; d_call: TRBD2; v_call: TRBV5-1; cdr3_nt: TGCGCCAGCAGCATTGGAGGACTAGCGGTGTACAATGAGCAGTTCTTC; cdr3_aa: CASSIGGLAVYNEQFF
clone_size: NA; j_call: TRBJ2-7; d_call: NA; v_call: TRBV5-1; cdr3_nt: TGCGCCAGCAGCTTTATTAGCGGTACCTACGAGCAGTACTTC; cdr3_aa: CASSFISGTYEQYF
clone_size: few; j_call: TRBJ2-7; d_call: NA; v_call: TRBV10-3; cdr3_nt: TGTGCCATCAGCTTGCAGGGCAAGGAGCAGTACTTC; cdr3_aa: CAISLQGKEQYF